These 24 T cell receptor beta chains came from one sample sequenced in a study of cytomegalovirus exposure and HLA in healthy donors. Primers: 60 Vbeta forward and 13 Jbeta reverse. Clones were read by immunoSEQ multiplex PCR, and TCRdb kept only the in-frame ones, dropping some. The table lists 120,000 to 150,000 clones, about 79% of them singletons. Sequenced sample: PBMCs. These receptors were collected from a middle-aged man in good health and CMV-seropositive.

The chain carries TRBV14 and TRBJ2-7; D not resolved. V lost 4 bases, J lost 4 bases, and 8 bases lay in between. CDR1 is SGHDN and CDR2 is FVKESK in the germline V gene. This CDR3 spans 12 amino acids. This CDR3 reads CASSPGWYEQYF. CDR3 coding DNA: TGTGCCAGCAGCCCGGGTTGGTACGAGCAGTACTTC.

The chain has TRBV18 and TRBJ1-2, with 11 bases matching TRBD1. The CDR3 is 15 residues long. Unmatched junction bases numbered 3, after V lost 3 bases and J lost 3 bases. Germline V gene data show CDR1 as KGHSH and CDR2 as LQKENI. As DNA, the CDR3 is TGTGCCAGCTCACCGTTGGGACAGGGGGACTATGGCTACACCTTC. It translates to CASSPLGQGDYGYTF.

The gene calls are TRBV5-1 and TRBJ1-2, with 8 nucleotides matching TRBD1. Germline V CDR1 and CDR2: SGHRS, YFSETQ. The V segment lost 5 bases and the J segment 2 bases; nucleotides outside the gene matches: 8. This CDR3 contains 15 residues. The CDR3 region is CASRPVGQVNYGYTF. The CDR3 region has the DNA TGCGCCAGCAGGCCAGTGGGACAGGTCAACTATGGCTACACCTTC.

The rearrangement uses TRBV5-1 and TRBJ1-6, with 10 bases aligning to TRBD1. This CDR3 has 16 amino acids. J gave up 3 bases and V 6 bases, and 6 bases lay outside the gene matches. Per germline, CDR1 SGHRS and CDR2 YFSETQ. The CDR3 here is CASTPRTGGYNSPLHF. CDR3 DNA sequence: TGCGCCAGCACCCCGCGGACAGGGGGCTATAATTCACCCCTCCACTTT. Full variable domain (remainder filled in from reference TRBV5-1 and TRBJ1-6): KAGVTQTPRYLIKTRGQQVTLSCSPISGHRSVSWYQQTPGQGLQFLFEYFSETQRNKGNFPGRFSGRQFSNSRSEMNVSTLELGDSALYLCASTPRTGGYNSPLHFGNGTRLTVT.

The J gene is TRBJ2-5, the V gene TRBV19, with 7 bases identical to TRBD1. Trimming cost V 6 bases and J 6 bases; bases outside gene matches: 10. The CDR3 loop spans 14 amino acids. In germline, CDR1 is LNHDA, CDR2 SQIVND (reference sequence). The CDR3 DNA sequence: TGTGCCAGTAGCTTTTTAACAGGGGTGAAGACCCAGTACTTC. Amino acids: CASSFLTGVKTQYF.

The chain combines TRBV19 with TRBJ2-5; TRBD1 agrees at 9 bases. The length of the CDR3 is 15 residues. Germline loops: CDR1 LNHDA, CDR2 SQIVND (reference sequence). V lost 4 bases and J lost 5; bases outside the gene matches: 8. The CDR3 spells CASSTTGTGRETQYF. Here the CDR3 DNA reads TGTGCCAGTAGTACAACCGGGACAGGGCGGGAGACCCAGTACTTC.

The chain combines TRBV9 with TRBJ1-2; 7 nucleotides match TRBD1. V dropped 3 bases and J dropped 8; count of bases not matched to a gene: 10. This CDR3 comprises 14 residues. Germline V gene sequence: CDR1 SGDLS, CDR2 YYNGEE. CDR3: CASSGQGQTGGYTF. The CDR3, as DNA: TGTGCCAGCAGCGGGCAGGGACAGACCGGGGGCTACACCTTC.

This clone was counted between two and nine times. The CDR3 reads CATSVDRGGTGELFF. The CDR3 region has the DNA TGTGCCACCAGCGTAGACAGGGGAGGCACCGGGGAGCTGTTTTTT. The V call is TRBV15, the J call TRBJ2-2; 8 bases agree with TRBD1. CDR3 length: 15 amino acids. Germline CDR1 reads LNHNV; CDR2 reads YYDKDF (reference sequence). Germline trimming cut 5 bases from V and 4 bases from J; bases unmatched to any gene: 6. Combining the CDR3 with reference TRBV15 and TRBJ2-2 gives the whole variable domain DAMVIQNPRYQVTQFGKPVTLSCSQTLNHNVMYWYQQKSSQAPKLLFHYYDKDFNNEADTPDNFQSRRPNTSFCFLDIRSPGLGDTAMYLCATSVDRGGTGELFFGEGSRLTVL.

This clone was counted between two and nine times. The V and J genes are TRBV4-1 and TRBJ2-1, with 8 positions matching TRBD2. The CDR3 consists of 17 residues. The V and J ends lost 1 base and 4 bases, in that order; junction bases with no gene match: 9. Germline CDR1 reads MGHRA; CDR2 reads YSYEKL. The chain's CDR3 is CASSQGPAGVGYNEQFF. The CDR3 nucleotides are TGCGCCAGCAGCCAAGGCCCAGCGGGAGTTGGGTACAATGAGCAGTTCTTC.

CDR3 nucleotide sequence: TGCGCCAGCAGCCAAGGTCAGGGGGCGGCGGCCGGAAACACCATATATTTT. This encodes CASSQGQGAAAGNTIYF. The chain has TRBV4-3 and TRBJ1-3; the match to TRBD1 covers 8 bases. This CDR3 spans 17 amino acids. Germline V gives CDR1 LGHNA, CDR2 YSLEER. The trim removed 1 base at V and 4 bases at J, leaving 9 bases unmatched.

Within the sample, this clone is medium-sized (0.01 to 0.1%). This sequence joins TRBV6-5 and TRBJ2-7; 7 positions match TRBD1. With V trimmed by 8 bases and J by 4 bases, 8 bases remained unmatched. Germline V gene lookup returns CDR1 MNHEY and CDR2 SVGAGI. CDR3 size: 13 residues. This CDR3 is CASAGTALYEQYF. CDR3 in DNA: TGTGCCAGCGCCGGGACAGCCCTTTACGAGCAGTACTTC.

The rearrangement uses TRBV7-8 and TRBJ2-7; D not certain. The ends were cut back, 6 bases at V and 3 bases at J, with 21 bases in the middle. The CDR3 length is 16 residues. Germline lookup yields CDR1 SGHVS and CDR2 FQNEAQ. The CDR3 protein is CASRDLGSAKLYEQYF. The CDR3 region has the DNA TGTGCCAGCAGGGATCTAGGAAGCGCGAAACTCTACGAGCAGTACTTC.

CDR3 sequence: CASSYSGSINYGYTF. The CDR3 coding sequence is TGTGCCAGCAGTTACTCCGGGTCTATCAACTATGGCTACACCTTC. The rearrangement joins TRBV6-5 to TRBJ1-2; D gene ambiguous. Looked up from germline, CDR1 is MNHEY and CDR2 is SVGAGI. The V gene lost 0 bases and the J gene lost 2 bases, with 10 bases spanning the gap. The CDR3 contains 15 residues.

The chain employs TRBV27 and TRBJ1-6, with unresolved D. Germline loops: CDR1 MNHEY, CDR2 SMNVEV (reference sequence). Trimming left V 1 base short and J 7 bases short, with 8 bases between. The CDR3 has 14 residues. Written as DNA, the CDR3 is TGTGCCAGCAGTTTATTGGGAGCAAATTCACCCCTCCACTTT. Amino acids: CASSLLGANSPLHF.

The V and J genes are TRBV5-1 and TRBJ1-2; 9 positions agree with TRBD1. Germline V gene sequence: CDR1 SGHRS, CDR2 YFSETQ. V was pared by 7 bases and J by 8 bases, with 9 bases of the junction left unmatched. This CDR3 contains 13 residues. This CDR3 reads CASRDREAGGYTF. The CDR3 DNA sequence: TGCGCCAGCCGGGACAGGGAAGCAGGAGGCTACACCTTC.

The chain links TRBV2 to TRBJ1-1; a possible D gene is TRBD1 (5 bases). V lost 4 bases, J lost 6 bases, and 21 bases lay in between. The CDR3 is 16 residues long. Per the germline V gene, CDR1 is SNHLY and CDR2 is FYNNEI. Written as DNA, the CDR3 is TGTGCCAGCAGTGTGGGGGGAATTCCCTCAGGCGCTGAAGCTTTCTTT. Residues: CASSVGGIPSGAEAFF.

V gene TRBV2 combines with J gene TRBJ2-5; 8 nucleotides match TRBD1. The CDR3 is 13 amino acids. V lost 8 bases to trimming and J lost 4 bases; unmatched junction nucleotides: 6. CDR1 is SNHLY and CDR2 is FYNNEI in the germline V gene. CDR3: CASFRQGAETQYF. CDR3 nucleotide sequence: TGTGCCAGCTTCCGGCAGGGGGCAGAGACCCAGTACTTC.

The rearrangement links TRBV18 to TRBJ1-4, with D tentatively TRBD1 (5 bases). The CDR3 contains 15 residues. Germline lookup yields CDR1 KGHSH and CDR2 LQKENI. The V end was cut by 1 base, the J end by 1 base, with 7 bases between. This chain's CDR3 is CASSPRGGTNEKLFF. In DNA form, the CDR3 reads TGTGCCAGCTCACCACGGGGGGGAACTAATGAAAAACTGTTTTTT.

This clone was counted only a few times. The gene calls are TRBV7-9 and TRBJ2-7; possible D gene TRBD2, 5 bases. The CDR3 is 14 residues long. CDR1 is SEHNR and CDR2 is FQNEAQ in the germline V gene (reference sequence). V dropped 5 bases and J dropped 2 bases, with 13 bases sitting between them. CDR3: CASSPTTPPYEQYF. The CDR3 DNA reads as TGTGCCAGCAGCCCGACTACCCCCCCCTACGAGCAGTACTTC.

The chain uses TRBV7-9 and TRBJ2-2, with 8 nucleotides matching TRBD2. The junction had 7 bases not matched to a gene; V was cut back by 7 bases and J by 0 bases. The germline V gene encodes CDR1 SEHNR and CDR2 FQNEAQ (reference sequence). The CDR3 length is 16 residues. DNA for the CDR3: TGTGCCAGCAACCCCCGGGAGGGAACGAACACCGGGGAGCTGTTTTTT. This sequence encodes CASNPREGTNTGELFF.

The CDR3: CASSPQVSDTQYF. CDR3 in DNA: TGTGCCAGCAGCCCACAGGTATCAGATACGCAGTATTTT. This chain connects TRBV9 to TRBJ2-3; the D gene is possibly TRBD1 (5 bases). V lost 4 bases to trimming and J lost 4 bases, with 10 bases between them. The V gene's germline CDR1 is SGDLS and CDR2 YYNGEE. This CDR3 has 13 amino acids.

The gene calls are TRBV11-3 and TRBJ2-7, with D perhaps TRBD2 (5 bases). The CDR3 contains 13 residues. Looked up from germline, CDR1 is SGHNT and CDR2 is YENEEA. The V end was cut by 4 bases, the J end by 4 bases, with 11 bases between. The CDR3 DNA reads TGTGCCAGCAGCTGGTCGAGGGTGTACGAGCAGTACTTC. Its protein product is CASSWSRVYEQYF.

This chain links TRBV9 with TRBJ1-2, with 10 bases lining up with TRBD1. Germline-derived CDR1 and CDR2 are SGDLS and YYNGEE. Trimming at V came to 3 bases and at J to 7 bases, leaving 3 bases not matched to a gene. This CDR3 is built from 13 residues. CDR3 in amino acids: CASSGQGARGYTF. The CDR3 DNA reads as TGTGCCAGCAGCGGACAGGGGGCGCGTGGCTACACCTTC. The whole variable domain, remainder taken from reference TRBV9 and TRBJ1-2, is DSGVTQTPKHLITATGQRVTLRCSPRSGDLSVYWYQQSLDQGLQFLIQYYNGEERAKGNILERFSAQQFPDLHSELNLSSLELGDSALYFCASSGQGARGYTFGSGTRLTVV.

The chain recombines TRBV4-3 with TRBJ2-7; D call uncertain. Trimming took 1 base from V and 4 from J, leaving 8 bases between them. The germline CDR1 and CDR2 sequences are LGHNA and YSLEER. The CDR3 contains 13 residues. The CDR3 protein is CASSQGNSYEQYF. CDR3 bases: TGCGCCAGCAGCCAAGGAAATAGTTACGAGCAGTACTTC.